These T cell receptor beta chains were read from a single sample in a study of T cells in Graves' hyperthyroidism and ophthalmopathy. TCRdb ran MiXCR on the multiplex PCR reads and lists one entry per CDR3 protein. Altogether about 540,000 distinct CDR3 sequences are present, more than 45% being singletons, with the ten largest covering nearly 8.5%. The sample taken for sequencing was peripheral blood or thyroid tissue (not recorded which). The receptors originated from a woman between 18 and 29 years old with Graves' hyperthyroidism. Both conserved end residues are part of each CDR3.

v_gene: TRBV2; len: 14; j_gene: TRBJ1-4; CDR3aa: CASKYGAQEEKLFF
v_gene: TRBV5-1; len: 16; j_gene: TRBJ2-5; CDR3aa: CASSRGLAGGRETQYF
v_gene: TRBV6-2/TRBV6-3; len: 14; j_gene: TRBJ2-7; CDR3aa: CASSYKGRSYEQYF
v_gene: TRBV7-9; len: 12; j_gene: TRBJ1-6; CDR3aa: CASSSDGSPLHF
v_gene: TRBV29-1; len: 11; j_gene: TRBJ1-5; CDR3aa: CSLDSNQPQHF
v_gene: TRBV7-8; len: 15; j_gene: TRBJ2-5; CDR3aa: CASSSSLASGRTQYF
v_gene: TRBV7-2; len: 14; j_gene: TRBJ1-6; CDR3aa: CASSLGYSDSPLHF
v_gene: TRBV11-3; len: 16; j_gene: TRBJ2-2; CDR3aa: CASSSLAGAGTGELFF
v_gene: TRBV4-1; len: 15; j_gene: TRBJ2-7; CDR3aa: CASSQDGQNTYEQYF
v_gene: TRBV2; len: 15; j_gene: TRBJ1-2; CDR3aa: CASSDDRGLSYGYTF
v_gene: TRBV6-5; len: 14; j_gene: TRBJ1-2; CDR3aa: CASWTGRSTYGYTF
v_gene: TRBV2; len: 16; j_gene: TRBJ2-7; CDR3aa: CASSEETSGRAYEQYF
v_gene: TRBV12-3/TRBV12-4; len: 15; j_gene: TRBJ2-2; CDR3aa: CASSFERGGAGELFF
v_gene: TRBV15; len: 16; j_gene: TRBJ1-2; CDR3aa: CATSSFPGTENYGYTF